Each of the 28 T cell receptor beta chains below was sequenced from the same sample in a study of T cell responses to AZD1222 COVID-19 vaccine (dated by TCRdb to the early 2020s). The method behind the library was the immunoSEQ multiplex PCR assay. TCRdb carries this immuneACCESS record with in-frame sequences only. Its versions omit some clonotypes, under half of them owing to an unresolved V gene in the studies checked, with the rest unexplained. Here the sample has about 100,000 clones; approximately 87% occur a single time. The top ten hold less than 3.5% of the sample. What the time point label conveys for this sample: baseline before first vaccination. Material: peripheral blood, obtained on day 0 of AZD1222 vaccination. These receptor sequences come from an adult in good health.

This chain links TRBV3-1 (or the pseudogene TRBV3-2) with TRBJ2-3, with D perhaps matching TRBD2 (5 bases). The CDR3 runs 15 residues. Germline-derived CDR1 and CDR2 are LGHDT and YNNKEL (reference sequence). V was cut by 1 base and J by 1 base, with 9 bases left in between. The CDR3 here is CASSQGRTGTDTQYF. The CDR3 nucleotides are TGTGCCAGCAGCCAAGGCAGGACTGGCACAGATACGCAGTATTTT.

V usage is TRBV7-9 and J usage is TRBJ2-2; 7 bases fit TRBD2. This CDR3 comprises 15 residues. The trim removed 3 bases at V and 3 bases at J, leaving 4 bases unmatched. Germline-derived CDR1 and CDR2 are SEHNR and FQNEAQ (reference sequence). The CDR3 sequence: CASSLRGLDTGELFF. The CDR3 nucleotides are TGTGCCAGCAGCTTGCGGGGGTTAGACACCGGGGAGCTGTTTTTT.

With regard to this clone: This sample also contains other DNA sequences that code for the same CDR3. The J gene is TRBJ1-6, the V gene TRBV6-5; D is uncertain. The CDR3 is 12 amino acids. V was shortened by 3 bases and J by 9 bases, with 6 bases between the two germline ends. Germline V gene lookup returns CDR1 MNHEY and CDR2 SVGAGI. The CDR3 reads CASSYLGSPLHF. In DNA, the CDR3 is TGTGCCAGCAGTTATTTGGGTTCACCCCTCCACTTT.

The chain has TRBV7-6 and TRBJ1-6, with TRBD1 identical over 7 bases. V shed 5 bases, J shed 8 bases, and the junction held 9 bases outside the gene matches. CDR1 is SGHVS and CDR2 is FNYEAQ in the germline V gene. The CDR3 consists of 15 residues. The CDR3 here is CASSTQGSRDSPLHF. The CDR3 bases are TGTGCCAGCAGCACACAGGGGTCTCGGGATTCACCCCTCCACTTT.

The chain uses TRBV19 and TRBJ2-2; 9 nucleotides line up with TRBD1. After removal of 5 bases from V and 4 bases from J, the junction contained 8 bases not matched to a gene. Germline-derived CDR1 and CDR2 are LNHDA and SQIVND (reference sequence). The CDR3 runs to 16 residues. CDR3 in amino acids: CASSPRTGAGTGELFF. The CDR3 region has the DNA TGTGCCAGTAGTCCTAGGACAGGGGCGGGCACCGGGGAGCTGTTTTTT.

The chain carries TRBV7-7 and TRBJ2-2; TRBD1 aligns across 7 bases. Germline-derived CDR1 and CDR2 are SSHAT and FNYEAQ (reference sequence). This CDR3 comprises 15 residues. The V and J ends lost 5 bases and 7 bases, in that order; junction bases with no gene match: 10. CDR3 in DNA: TGTGCCAGCAGCCAAGGGGGCGCGGAAGGCGGGGAGCTGTTTTTT. It yields the protein CASSQGGAEGGELFF.

J is TRBJ1-3 and V is TRBV28; D is undetermined. The V gene lost 6 bases and the J gene lost 0 bases, with 15 bases spanning the gap. The CDR3 runs 16 residues. Per germline, CDR1 MDHEN and CDR2 SYDVKM. The CDR3 DNA is TGTGCCAGCAGCTCAGGCGGTTTGGCCTCTGGAAACACCATATATTTT. Its translation is CASSSGGLASGNTIYF. Drawing the rest from reference TRBV28 and TRBJ1-3, the complete variable domain is DVKVTQSSRYLVKRTGEKVFLECVQDMDHENMFWYRQDPGLGLRLIYFSYDVKMKEKGDIPEGYSVSREKKERFSLILESASTNQTSMYLCASSSGGLASGNTIYFGEGSWLTVV.

A single count supports this clone. The J gene is TRBJ2-2, the V gene TRBV7-3; the match to TRBD2 covers 8 bases. The CDR3 sequence is 16 residues long. V was pared by 6 bases and J by 1 base, with 7 bases of the junction left unmatched. From germline, CDR1 is SGHTA and CDR2 FQGTGA. CDR3 nucleotide sequence: TGTGCCAGCAGACTTAGCGGGGAGCTGAACACCGGGGAGCTGTTTTTT. It translates to CASRLSGELNTGELFF.

The chain has TRBV30 and TRBJ1-6; no clear D. The CDR3 covers 13 residues. CDR1 is GTSNPN, CDR2 SVGIG, per germline (reference sequence). The ends were cut back, 5 bases at V and 4 bases at J, with 9 bases in the middle. CDR3 sequence reads: CAWVGRYNSPLHF. The CDR3 region has the DNA TGTGCCTGGGTCGGACGATATAATTCACCCCTCCACTTT.

The V call is TRBV7-2, the J call TRBJ2-5; D is unresolved. Germline CDR1 is SGHTA and CDR2 is FQGNSA. The ends were cut back, 7 bases at V and 4 bases at J, with 10 bases in the middle. The CDR3 loop spans 12 amino acids. CDR3 amino acids: CASILRVETQYF. In DNA form, the CDR3 reads TGTGCCAGCATCCTAAGAGTAGAGACCCAGTACTTC. The full variable domain, with the rest looked up from reference TRBV7-2 and TRBJ2-5, is GAGVSQSPSNKVTEKGKDVELRCDPISGHTALYWYRQSLGQGLEFLIYFQGNSAPDKSGLPSDRFSAERTGGSVSTLTIQRTQQEDSAVYLCASILRVETQYFGPGTRLLVL.

This clone was picked up one time. This chain links TRBV27 with TRBJ1-4; 9 positions match TRBD1. Germline lookup yields CDR1 MNHEY and CDR2 SMNVEV (reference sequence). After removal of 4 bases from V and 6 bases from J, the junction contained 12 bases not matched to a gene. The CDR3 has 17 residues. In DNA, the CDR3 is TGTGCCAGCAGTTACCCCTCTTGGGGGGACAGGGATGAAAAACTGTTTTTT. Protein product: CASSYPSWGDRDEKLFF.

V gene TRBV25-1 combines with J gene TRBJ2-3; either TRBD1 or TRBD2 may fit D (6 bases each). This CDR3 is built from 14 residues. With 4 bases removed from V and 2 bases from J, the gap between germline ends came to 10 bases. Germline V lookup: CDR1 MGHDK, CDR2 SYGVNS. The CDR3 DNA reads TGTGCCAGCAGTGCCTGGGGGGCCACAGATACGCAGTATTTT. It yields the protein CASSAWGATDTQYF.

The J gene is TRBJ1-5, the V gene TRBV4-3, with TRBD1 identical over 10 bases. Per the germline V gene, CDR1 is LGHNA and CDR2 is YSLEER. The CDR3 is 15 residues long. V lost 4 bases and J lost 5; bases outside the gene matches: 5. The CDR3 protein is CASSRGTGVHQPQHF. The CDR3 DNA reads TGCGCCAGCAGCCGGGGGACAGGGGTCCATCAGCCCCAGCATTTT.

V gene TRBV27 combines with J gene TRBJ1-1, with D perhaps matching TRBD1 (5 bases). Germline V gives CDR1 MNHEY, CDR2 SMNVEV (reference sequence). V was shortened by 8 bases and J by 5 bases, with 15 bases between the two germline ends. CDR3 length: 13 residues. The CDR3 DNA sequence: TGTGCCAGCCGGAAAAGCAGGGTTACTGAAGCTTTCTTT. It specifies CASRKSRVTEAFF.

The V call is TRBV7-2, the J call TRBJ1-6, with TRBD1 matching 7 bases. CDR1 and CDR2 (germline): SGHTA, FQGNSA. J was trimmed by 6 bases and V by 5 bases; bases with no gene match: 4. The CDR3 has 14 amino acids. CDR3 DNA sequence: TGTGCCAGCAGCAGGGGACAGCCTAATTCACCCCTCCACTTT. It encodes CASSRGQPNSPLHF.

The table lists this clone with a count of one. The chain couples TRBV2 to TRBJ1-6; D gene ambiguous. This CDR3 comprises 14 residues. V lost 6 bases and J lost 10, with 16 bases in between. Germline CDR1 and CDR2: SNHLY and FYNNEI. CDR3 DNA: TGTGCCAGCAGAAGGAGCGAGCGGGAATCACCCCTCCACTTT. This gives the protein CASRRSERESPLHF.

This chain connects TRBV28 to TRBJ1-1, with D possibly matching TRBD1 (6 bases). Germline CDR1 and CDR2: MDHEN and SYDVKM. The length of the CDR3 is 15 residues. Trimming left V 5 bases short and J 4 bases short, with 17 bases between. CDR3 in DNA: TGTGCCAGCAGTCCCCCCGCTACAGGGCCCACTGAAGCTTTCTTT. Translating gives CASSPPATGPTEAFF.

The chain uses TRBV12-5 and TRBJ2-7, with 10 positions matching TRBD1. This CDR3 has 14 residues. The V gene end was trimmed by 7 bases and the J gene end by 5 bases; junction bases not matched to a gene: 8. Germline V gene sequence: CDR1 LGHNT, CDR2 FRNRAP. The CDR3 loop reads CASAEGQGSNEQYF. Here the CDR3 DNA reads TGTGCTAGTGCTGAGGGACAGGGGTCCAACGAGCAGTACTTC. Together with reference TRBV12-5 and TRBJ2-7, the CDR3 gives the full variable domain: DARVTQTPRHKVTEMGQEVTMRCQPILGHNTVFWYRQTMMQGLELLAYFRNRAPLDDSGMPKDRFSAEMPDATLATLKIQPSEPRDSAVYFCASAEGQGSNEQYFGPGTRLTVT.

The V call is TRBV19, the J call TRBJ1-4, with D possibly TRBD1 on 5 matching bases. V dropped 4 bases and J dropped 4 bases, with 10 bases sitting between them. The CDR3 has 14 amino acids. The V gene's germline CDR1 is LNHDA and CDR2 SQIVND (reference sequence). This CDR3 reads CASSTRTSNEKLFF. CDR3 DNA: TGTGCCAGTAGTACCAGGACAAGTAATGAAAAACTGTTTTTT. Supplemented by reference TRBV19 and TRBJ1-4, the full variable domain reads DGGITQSPKYLFRKEGQNVTLSCEQNLNHDAMYWYRQDPGQGLRLIYYSQIVNDFQKGDIAEGYSVSREKKESFPLTVTSAQKNPTAFYLCASSTRTSNEKLFFGSGTQLSVL.

This sequence joins TRBV27 and TRBJ1-1; D ambiguous. V lost 2 bases to trimming and J lost 1 base, with 8 bases between them. The CDR3 sequence is 14 residues long. Germline V gene lookup returns CDR1 MNHEY and CDR2 SMNVEV (reference sequence). The CDR3 is CASSLGQRNTEAFF. The CDR3 DNA follows: TGTGCCAGCAGTTTAGGGCAGAGGAACACTGAAGCTTTCTTT.

A single count supports this clone. The chain employs TRBV29-1 and TRBJ1-1; no clear D. The CDR3 is 13 amino acids. V was cut by 2 bases and J by 2 bases, with 9 bases left in between. CDR1 and CDR2 (germline): SQVTM, ANQGSEA. CDR3: CSVEREGNTEAFF. The CDR3 DNA follows: TGCAGCGTTGAAAGGGAGGGAAACACTGAAGCTTTCTTT.

CDR3 in amino acids: CASSHYGAGAGNTIYF. The CDR3 DNA is TGCGCCAGCAGCCACTACGGGGCGGGCGCTGGAAACACCATATATTTT. The chain uses TRBV4-3 and TRBJ1-3, with D possibly matching TRBD1 (5 bases). CDR3 length: 16 residues. Germline V CDR1 and CDR2: LGHNA, YSLEER. Trimming stripped 3 bases from V and 2 bases from J, with 14 bases between.

This clone is a singleton in its sample. The chain uses TRBV18 and TRBJ2-2, with 7 bases lining up with TRBD1. The germline gives CDR1 KGHSH, CDR2 LQKENI. V dropped 1 base and J dropped 10; count of bases not matched to a gene: 9. The CDR3 covers 15 residues. CDR3 in DNA: TGTGCCAGCTCACCACGGACAGGCGAGGCCGTGGAGCTGTTTTTT. Translated, it gives CASSPRTGEAVELFF.

The V gene is TRBV4-2, the J gene TRBJ2-7; D is perhaps TRBD2 (5 bases). Germline V gene data show CDR1 as LGHNA and CDR2 as YNFKEQ. This CDR3 has 13 residues. The ends were cut back, 3 bases at V and 4 bases at J, with 10 bases in the middle. This chain's CDR3 is CASSQDRDYEQYF. The CDR3 DNA reads as TGTGCCAGCAGCCAGGATCGGGATTACGAGCAGTACTTC.

A single count supports this clone. The chain employs TRBV7-6 and TRBJ1-4; possible D gene TRBD1, 5 bases. The V end was cut by 5 bases, the J end by 4 bases, with 14 bases between. Germline-derived CDR1 and CDR2 are SGHVS and FNYEAQ. CDR3 length equals 15 residues. This chain's CDR3 is CASSEHRRDNEKLFF. The DNA of the CDR3 is TGTGCCAGCAGCGAACACAGGAGGGATAATGAAAAACTGTTTTTT.

The chain uses TRBV19 and TRBJ1-2; weak D call: TRBD1 (5 bases). The CDR3 has 14 amino acids. Germline V CDR1 and CDR2: LNHDA, SQIVND (reference sequence). Trimming took off 2 bases at V and 5 bases at J, with 12 bases between the two ends. CDR3 DNA sequence: TGTGCCAGTAGTATAAGGCAGGGCCCTTATGGCTACACCTTC. Translating gives CASSIRQGPYGYTF.

The chain carries TRBV18 and TRBJ1-2; the match to TRBD1 covers 11 bases. Per the germline V gene, CDR1 is KGHSH and CDR2 is LQKENI. J lost 0 bases, V lost 4 bases, and 13 bases had no gene match. The CDR3 contains 19 residues. The DNA of the CDR3 is TGTGCCAGCTCACTAAAACCACGGGACAGGGGGTCAGCTAACTATGGCTACACCTTC. Amino acids: CASSLKPRDRGSANYGYTF. Together with reference TRBV18 and TRBJ1-2, the CDR3 gives the full variable domain: NAGVMQNPRHLVRRRGQEARLRCSPMKGHSHVYWYRQLPEEGLKFMVYLQKENIIDESGMPKERFSAEFPKEGPSILRIQQVVRGDSAAYFCASSLKPRDRGSANYGYTFGSGTRLTVV.

The chain recombines TRBV7-2 with TRBJ2-3; D is unclear. Deletions cut 6 bases from V and 4 bases from J, with 14 bases between. The CDR3 sequence is 14 residues long. Germline CDR1 reads SGHTA; CDR2 reads FQGNSA. The CDR3 nucleotides are TGTGCCAGCAGTAACTGGGTAGTAGCAGATACGCAGTATTTT. This sequence encodes CASSNWVVADTQYF. Filled out from reference TRBV7-2 and TRBJ2-3, the complete variable domain reads GAGVSQSPSNKVTEKGKDVELRCDPISGHTALYWYRQSLGQGLEFLIYFQGNSAPDKSGLPSDRFSAERTGGSVSTLTIQRTQQEDSAVYLCASSNWVVADTQYFGPGTRLTVL.